This T cell receptor beta chain was observed in a study of blood T cell repertoires in COVID-19. Study overall: From the United States, Italy and Spain came samples of acute and convalescent COVID-19. The cDNA or gDNA used as material had been derived from T cells, B-cell-depleted T cells, or PBMCs.

V lost 5 bases and J lost 8; bases outside the gene matches: 17. From germline, CDR1 is LNHDA and CDR2 SQIVND (reference sequence). The CDR3 totals 19 residues. Source study methods: How many nucleated cells were present was estimated from reference gene primer amplification. Only in-frame clones appear in the TCRdb table, and some are missing; sequencing was by immunoSEQ multiplex PCR. V and J calls and clone size are as listed in that table; D and trimming were resolved from the DNA. The repertoire holds about 71,000 clones, with roughly 85% as singletons. The sample comprised peripheral blood. This TCR was recovered from a man between 25 and 39 years old with acute or convalescent COVID-19. The rearrangement uses TRBV19 and TRBJ2-1, with 14 positions matching TRBD2. The CDR3 sequence is CASSSFYPGTSGRVDEQFF. DNA of the CDR3: TGTGCCAGTAGTTCCTTCTACCCCGGGACTAGCGGGAGAGTGGATGAGCAGTTCTTC.